This note documents a single T cell receptor beta chain sequence. The length of the CDR3 is 14 residues. V dropped 4 bases and J dropped 3 bases, with 10 bases sitting between them. CDR1 is SGHRS and CDR2 is YFSETQ in the germline V gene. These data originate in a study of blood T cell repertoires in COVID-19. Study summary: Researchers got acute and convalescent COVID-19 samples from the United States, Italy and Spain.

Per the authors' pipeline: Estimated nucleated cell counts came from reference gene primer amplification. Sequencing used immunoSEQ multiplex PCR; TCRdb keeps in-frame clones, though not all of them. From that table come the V and J calls and clone size; the DNA was used to work out D and trimming. Here the sample spans 50,000 to 70,000 clones, roughly 79% being singletons. The sample comprised peripheral blood. The chain joins TRBV5-1 to TRBJ2-2; no clear D. This receptor was obtained from a man aged 55-75 years with acute or convalescent COVID-19. The CDR3 DNA reads TGCGCCAGCAGCCACATGTCAGACACCGGGGAGCTGTTTTTT. Residues: CASSHMSDTGELFF.